These 8 T cell receptor beta chains came from one sample sequenced in a study of blood T cell repertoires in COVID-19. The table came from immunoSEQ multiplex PCR; TCRdb's copy has only in-frame clones and leaves some out. The table lists fewer than 350,000 clones, under 90% of them singletons. Material for sequencing was peripheral blood. The receptors originated from an older woman with active or convalescent COVID-19.

This clone was counted between two and nine times. V gene TRBV5-4 combines with J gene TRBJ2-7; tentatively, D is TRBD1 (6 bases). V was pared by 4 bases and J by 0 bases, with 14 bases between. Germline CDR1 SGHNT, CDR2 YYREEE (reference sequence). The length of the CDR3 is 15 residues. The CDR3 DNA reads TGTGCCAGCAGCGACTTCAGGGGAGCCTCCTACGAGCAGTACTTC. Translation gives CASSDFRGASYEQYF. Filled out from reference TRBV5-4 and TRBJ2-7, the complete variable domain reads ETGVTQSPTHLIKTRGQQVTLRCSSQSGHNTVSWYQQALGQGPQFIFQYYREEENGRGNFPPRFSGLQFPNYSSELNVNALELDDSALYLCASSDFRGASYEQYFGPGTRLTVT.

This chain joins TRBV13 and TRBJ2-7; TRBD1 agrees at 8 bases. Unmatched junction bases numbered 11, after V lost 4 bases and J lost 3 bases. The germline CDR1 and CDR2 sequences are PRHDT and FYEKMQ (reference sequence). This CDR3 region has 16 residues. CDR3 nucleotides: TGTGCCAGCAGCTCAATTCTAGGACAGGGAGGCTACGAGCAGTACTTC. The encoded protein is CASSSILGQGGYEQYF. Variable domain in full (rest from reference TRBV13 and TRBJ2-7): AAGVIQSPRHLIKEKRETATLKCYPIPRHDTVYWYQQGPGQDPQFLISFYEKMQSDKGSIPDRFSAQQFSDYHSELNMSSLELGDSALYFCASSSILGQGGYEQYFGPGTRLTVT.

J is TRBJ2-7 and V is TRBV11-2, with TRBD2 matching 12 bases. CDR1 SGHAT and CDR2 FQNNGV come from the germline V gene. The CDR3 contains 16 residues. J gave up 1 base and V 5 bases, and 6 bases lay outside the gene matches. The CDR3 sequence is CASSKRLAGESYEQYF. In DNA, the CDR3 is TGTGCCAGCAGCAAACGACTAGCGGGGGAATCCTACGAGCAGTACTTC.

The J gene is TRBJ1-2, the V gene TRBV5-4; D is possibly TRBD1 (5 bases). From germline, CDR1 is SGHNT and CDR2 YYREEE (reference sequence). Trimming left V 4 bases short and J 5 bases short, with 12 bases between. The length of the CDR3 is 13 residues. CDR3 loop: CASSHRSGYGYTF. CDR3 in DNA: TGTGCCAGCAGCCACAGGAGTGGATATGGCTACACCTTC. Combining the CDR3 with reference TRBV5-4 and TRBJ1-2 gives the whole variable domain ETGVTQSPTHLIKTRGQQVTLRCSSQSGHNTVSWYQQALGQGPQFIFQYYREEENGRGNFPPRFSGLQFPNYSSELNVNALELDDSALYLCASSHRSGYGYTFGSGTRLTVV.

The chain couples TRBV25-1 to TRBJ1-5; D is unclear. V shed 6 bases and J shed 9 bases, with 15 bases lying between them. Per the germline V gene, CDR1 is MGHDK and CDR2 is SYGVNS. CDR3 length: 13 amino acids. The CDR3 loop is CASSHNRETPQHF. For the CDR3, the DNA is TGTGCCAGCAGCCACAACCGGGAGACGCCCCAGCATTTT. Using reference TRBV25-1 and TRBJ1-5 for the parts outside the CDR3, the full variable domain is EADIYQTPRYLVIGTGKKITLECSQTMGHDKMYWYQQDPGMELHLIHYSYGVNSTEKGDLSSESTVSRIRTEHFPLTLESARPSHTSQYLCASSHNRETPQHFGDGTRLSIL.

The chain joins TRBV7-2 to TRBJ2-7; TRBD2 matches 14 bases. CDR1 SGHTA and CDR2 FQGNSA come from the germline V gene. The CDR3 covers 14 residues. The junction had 5 bases not matched to a gene; V was cut back by 5 bases and J by 8 bases. CDR3 sequence (DNA): TGTGCCAGCAGCCCCGGGACTAGCGGGGGAAAGCAGTACTTC. It translates to CASSPGTSGGKQYF.

This chain links TRBV3-1 (or the pseudogene TRBV3-2) with TRBJ2-7; maybe TRBD2 (5 bases). CDR1 LGHDT and CDR2 YNNKEL come from the germline V gene (reference sequence). The CDR3 sequence is 13 residues long. With 2 bases removed from V and 5 bases from J, the gap between germline ends came to 10 bases. Written as DNA, the CDR3 is TGTGCCAGCAGCCAATACTACGGGAACGAGCAGTACTTC. Its protein product is CASSQYYGNEQYF.

The chain has TRBV6-2 or TRBV6-3 and TRBJ2-5, with a tentative D call TRBD2 (7 bases). CDR1 and CDR2 from the germline V gene are MNHEY and SVGEGT. This CDR3 is built from 13 residues. The V end was cut by 6 bases, the J end by 7 bases, with 15 bases between. Written as DNA, the CDR3 is TGTGCCAGCAGCCCTCAGGGGAGGGGGACCCAGTACTTC. Its protein is CASSPQGRGTQYF.